This T cell receptor (beta chain) comes out of a study of post-analysis software for immune sequencing data. Study summary: The study covered relapsing-remitting, secondary progressive and progressive-relapsing courses of multiple sclerosis. Whole-study results and caveats: Pronounced co-clustering by F measure was evident among identically batched samples. TRBV5-6, TRBV5-1 and TRBV20-1 belonged to a set of roughly five TRBV segments that were more frequent in patients than controls. Multiple sclerosis patients had significantly lower normalized Chao1 diversity than controls.

The V end was cut by 5 bases, the J end by 4 bases, with 14 bases between. Per the germline V gene, CDR1 is LNHNV and CDR2 is YYDKDF (reference sequence). The CDR3 has 14 residues. The sample holds a few counts of this clonotype. Its specificity is not known. The library was made from cDNA and included unique molecular identifiers. TCRdb redid the calling of the PCR reads with MiXCR, one entry per CDR3 protein. Among 750,000 to 950,000 distinct CDR3 sequences listed, 35% to 55% were seen once. The rearrangement uses TRBV15 and TRBJ1-2; TRBD1 is a possible D gene (6 bases). Sequencing input: blood. This receptor was identified in a girl under 18 with multiple sclerosis. CDR3 in DNA: TGTGCCACCAGCCCGTCGGAGGGGGTCTATGGCTACACCTTC. Its translation: CATSPSEGVYGYTF. Full variable domain (outside the CDR3, taken from reference TRBV15 and TRBJ1-2): DAMVIQNPRYQVTQFGKPVTLSCSQTLNHNVMYWYQQKSSQAPKLLFHYYDKDFNNEADTPDNFQSRRPNTSFCFLDIRSPGLGDTAMYLCATSPSEGVYGYTFGSGTRLTVV.